This T cell receptor (beta chain) came from a study of T cell changes during pregnancy in multiple sclerosis. The CDR3 is 14 residues long. Trimming cost V 0 bases and J 3 bases; bases outside gene matches: 2. CDR1 and CDR2 from the germline V gene are MNHEY and SVGAGI. Using immunoSEQ multiplex PCR, the repertoire was profiled, and TCRdb retains in-frame clones only, with some absent. Of 25,000 to 35,000 clones detected, 89% appear once; the ten largest clones hold 8% to 11%. This TCR derives from a female donor with multiple sclerosis, enrolled in a pregnancy study. The rearrangement links TRBV6-5 to TRBJ2-7; 7 bases are a match to TRBD2. Here the sequenced sample was CD8+ T cells from peripheral blood mononuclear cells, taken in the second trimester of pregnancy. CDR3 amino acids: CASSYSSGVYEQYF. In DNA, the CDR3 is TGTGCCAGCAGTTACTCGAGCGGGGTCTACGAGCAGTACTTC.